This T cell receptor (beta chain) originates from a study of shared clonotypes between healthy human individuals. Across the whole study: Each donor's CD8 memory used one plate, CD8 naive two, each CD4 subset three. General study points: What limited the represented genetic and exposure-history diversity was the small number of donors.

As defined, naive CD8 cells were CD45RO-negative and positively selected for CCR7, with terminally differentiated effector memory CD45RA+ cells excluded. Nashville, Tennessee was home to all donors, who were Caucasian adults. The repertoire was sequenced with immunoSEQ multiplex PCR; TCRdb's copy has only in-frame clones and lacks some. The table lists over 800,000 clones, nearly 95% of them singletons. V was trimmed by 1 base and J by 6 bases, leaving 12 bases between them. The CDR3 runs 14 residues. Germline-derived CDR1 and CDR2 are SGHTA and FQGNSA. This clone was detected once. Its antigen is unknown.

The sample taken for sequencing was naive CD8+ T cells sorted from blood. The rearrangement joins TRBV7-2 to TRBJ1-1; no clear D. This clonotype originated in a man aged 30 to 45 in good health. CDR3 protein: CASSLEVGFAEAFF. The CDR3 DNA is TGTGCCAGCAGCTTAGAGGTGGGTTTCGCTGAAGCTTTCTTT.